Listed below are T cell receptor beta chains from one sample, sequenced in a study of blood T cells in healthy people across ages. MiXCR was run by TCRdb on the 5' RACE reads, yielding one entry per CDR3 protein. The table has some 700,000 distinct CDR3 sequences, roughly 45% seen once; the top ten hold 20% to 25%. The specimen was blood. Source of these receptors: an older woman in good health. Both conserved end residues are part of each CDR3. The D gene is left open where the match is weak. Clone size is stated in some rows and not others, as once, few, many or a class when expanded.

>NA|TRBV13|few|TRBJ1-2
CASSLNSGYGGYTF
TGTGCCAGCAGCTTAAATTCGGGGTATGGTGGCTACACCTTC
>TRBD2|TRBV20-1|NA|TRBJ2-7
CSARDLLAGDYEQYF
TGCAGTGCTAGAGATCTGCTAGCGGGGGATTACGAGCAGTACTTC
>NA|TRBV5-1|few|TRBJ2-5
CASSLRGAVFHRQETQYF
TGCGCCAGCAGCTTGCGGGGGGCCGTGTTCCATCGACAAGAGACCCAGTACTTC
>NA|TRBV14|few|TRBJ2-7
CASSPLSGLSYEQYF
TGTGCCAGCAGCCCCCTAAGCGGGCTCTCCTACGAGCAGTACTTC
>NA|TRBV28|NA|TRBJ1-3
CASSSLQGFAGNTIYF
TGTGCCAGCAGTTCCCTACAGGGCTTCGCTGGAAACACCATATATTTT
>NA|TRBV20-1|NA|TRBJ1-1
CSARDRQLNTEAFF
TGCAGTGCTAGAGATCGACAGTTGAACACTGAAGCTTTCTTT
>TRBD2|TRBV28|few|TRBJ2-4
CASRPAAGGLREQYF
TGTGCCAGCAGGCCAGCAGCGGGAGGTCTTCGGGAGCAGTACTTC
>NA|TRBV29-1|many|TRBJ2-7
CSAGLSQSYYEQYF
TGCAGCGCCGGCCTTTCCCAGTCGTACTACGAGCAGTACTTC
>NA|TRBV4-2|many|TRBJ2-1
CASSQDTRTEQFF
TGTGCCAGCAGCCAAGATACCAGAACTGAGCAGTTCTTC
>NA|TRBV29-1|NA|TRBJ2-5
CSYKRGETQYF
TGCAGCTATAAGCGAGGAGAGACCCAGTACTTC
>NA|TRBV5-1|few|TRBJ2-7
CASSLEAASSYNEQYF
TGTGCCAGCAGTTTAGAGGCTGCTTCCTCGTACAATGAGCAGTACTTC
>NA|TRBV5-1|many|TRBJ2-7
CASSLEGPNYEQYF
TGCGCCAGCAGCTTGGAGGGGCCTAACTACGAGCAGTACTTC
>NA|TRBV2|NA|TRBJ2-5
CASSSHGPGETQYF
TGTGCCAGCAGCTCTCACGGGCCGGGAGAGACCCAGTACTTC
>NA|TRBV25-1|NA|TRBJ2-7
CASGTTLLYEQYF
TGTGCCAGCGGCACTACACTCCTGTACGAGCAGTACTTC
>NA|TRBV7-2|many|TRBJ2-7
CASRLRHADYEQYF
TGTGCCAGCAGACTGAGACATGCAGACTACGAGCAGTACTTC
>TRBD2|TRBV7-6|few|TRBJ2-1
CASTPSGLYNEQFF
TGTGCCAGCACCCCTAGCGGGTTGTACAATGAGCAGTTCTTC
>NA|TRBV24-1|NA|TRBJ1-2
CATSPGANYGYTF
TGTGCCACCAGCCCAGGGGCGAACTATGGCTACACCTTC
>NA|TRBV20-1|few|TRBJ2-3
CSARRGGSGSTDTQYF
TGCAGTGCTAGAAGGGGGGGTAGCGGGAGCACAGATACGCAGTATTTT
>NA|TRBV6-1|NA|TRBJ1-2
CASRDLERSYTF
TGTGCCAGCCGGGATCTGGAGCGGAGCTACACCTTC
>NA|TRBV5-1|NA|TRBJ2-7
CASSLTSIYEQYF
TGCGCCAGCAGCTTGACATCGATTTACGAGCAGTACTTC
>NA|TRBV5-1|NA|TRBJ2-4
CASSLEWGAKNIQYF
TGCGCCAGCAGCTTGGAGTGGGGGGCCAAAAACATTCAGTACTTC
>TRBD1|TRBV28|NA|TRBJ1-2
CASRVPGQGGGGYTF
TGTGCCAGCAGAGTCCCGGGACAGGGGGGAGGTGGCTACACCTTC
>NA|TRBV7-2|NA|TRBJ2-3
CAGSLGLGADTQYF
TGTGCCGGCAGCTTGGGACTGGGCGCAGATACGCAGTATTTT
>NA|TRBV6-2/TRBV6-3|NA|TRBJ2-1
CTSRDYNEQFF
TGTACCAGCAGGGATTACAATGAGCAGTTCTTC
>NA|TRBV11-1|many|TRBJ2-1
CASSLAPAGSYNEQFF
TGTGCCAGCAGCTTAGCGCCGGCGGGCTCCTACAATGAGCAGTTCTTC
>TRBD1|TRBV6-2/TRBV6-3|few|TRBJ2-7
CASSSEDRAYEQYF
TGTGCCAGCAGTTCAGAGGACAGGGCCTACGAGCAGTACTTC
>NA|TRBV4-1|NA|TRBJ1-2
CASSRLGGTNYGYTF
TGCGCCAGCAGCCGCTTGGGGGGAACTAACTATGGCTACACCTTC
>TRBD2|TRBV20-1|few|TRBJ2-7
CSARGLVSYEQYF
TGCAGTGCTAGGGGACTAGTTTCCTACGAGCAGTACTTC
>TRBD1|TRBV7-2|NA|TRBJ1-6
CASSLQAGGNSPLHF
TGTGCCAGCAGCTTACAGGCAGGGGGCAATTCACCCCTCCACTTT
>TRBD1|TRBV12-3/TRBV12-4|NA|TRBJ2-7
CASRSTTGGYEQYF
TGTGCCAGCAGGTCCACGACAGGGGGGTACGAGCAGTACTTC
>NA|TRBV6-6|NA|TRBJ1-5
CASSYSAGARGQPQHF
TGTGCCAGCAGTTACTCGGCGGGGGCCCGGGGTCAGCCCCAGCATTTT
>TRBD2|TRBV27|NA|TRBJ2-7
CASSLVSGRAYEQYF
TGTGCCAGCAGTTTGGTTAGCGGGAGGGCCTACGAGCAGTACTTC
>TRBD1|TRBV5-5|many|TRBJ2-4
CASSLVGQGNIQYF
TGTGCCAGCAGCTTGGTGGGACAGGGAAACATTCAGTACTTC
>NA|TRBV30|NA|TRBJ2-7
CAGIQVDEQYF
TGTGCCGGGATTCAGGTTGACGAGCAGTACTTC
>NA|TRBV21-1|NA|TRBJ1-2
CASSKDRGGGGYTF
TGTGCCAGCAGCAAAGACCGAGGGGGCGGAGGCTACACCTTC
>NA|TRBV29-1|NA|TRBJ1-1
CSVEDVEVNTEAFF
TGCAGCGTTGAAGACGTGGAGGTGAACACTGAAGCTTTCTTT
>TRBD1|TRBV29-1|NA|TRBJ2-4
CSVLLTGALAKNIQYF
TGCAGCGTCTTACTGACAGGGGCTCTAGCCAAAAACATTCAGTACTTC
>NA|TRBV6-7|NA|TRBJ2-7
CASSPTDTMSYEQYF
TGTGCCAGCAGTCCCACAGACACAATGTCCTACGAGCAGTACTTC
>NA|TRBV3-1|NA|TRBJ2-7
CASSHGGDGWYF
TGTGCCAGCAGCCACGGAGGGGACGGATGGTACTTC
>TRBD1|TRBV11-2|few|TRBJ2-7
CASSLLAGTGVREQYF
TGTGCCAGCAGCTTACTAGCCGGGACAGGCGTCCGCGAGCAGTACTTC
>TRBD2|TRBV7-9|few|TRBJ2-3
CASSWGTSGTDTQYF
TGTGCCAGCAGTTGGGGGACTAGCGGCACAGATACGCAGTATTTT
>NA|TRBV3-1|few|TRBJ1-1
CASSQVSTEAFF
TGTGCCAGCAGCCAAGTATCCACTGAAGCTTTCTTT
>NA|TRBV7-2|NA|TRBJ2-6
CASSSTYRGGYSGANVLTF
TGTGCCAGCAGCTCAACCTACAGGGGGGGCTACTCTGGGGCCAACGTCCTGACTTTC
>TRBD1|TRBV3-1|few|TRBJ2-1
CASSLHGQGEQFF
TGTGCCAGCAGCCTTCACGGACAGGGCGAGCAGTTCTTC
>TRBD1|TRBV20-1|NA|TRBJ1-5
CSANEGAVNSSQPQHF
TGCAGTGCTAACGAGGGGGCAGTGAATAGCAGTCAGCCCCAGCATTTT
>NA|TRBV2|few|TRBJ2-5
CASSVGGAPETQYF
TGTGCCAGCAGCGTGGGGGGAGCGCCAGAGACCCAGTACTTC
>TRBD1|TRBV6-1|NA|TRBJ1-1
CASREAKGQEDLNTEAFF
TGTGCCAGCAGAGAAGCGAAGGGACAGGAGGACCTGAACACTGAAGCTTTCTTT
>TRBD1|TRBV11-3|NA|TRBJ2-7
CASSSKYRGNGEQYF
TGTGCCAGCAGCTCGAAGTACAGGGGGAACGGCGAGCAGTACTTC
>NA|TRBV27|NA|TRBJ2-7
CASSPDSRRWSYEQYF
TGTGCCAGCAGTCCAGATTCGCGGAGATGGTCCTACGAGCAGTACTTC
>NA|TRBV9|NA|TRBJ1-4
CASNAQGNRNEKLFF
TGTGCCAGCAACGCCCAGGGGAACCGCAATGAAAAACTGTTTTTT
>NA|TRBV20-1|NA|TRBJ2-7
CSALPAERSLLYEQYF
TGCAGTGCCCTCCCCGCGGAGCGGAGTCTCCTTTACGAGCAGTACTTC
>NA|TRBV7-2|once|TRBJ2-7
CVSSFQTASYEQYF
TGTGTCAGCAGCTTCCAGACTGCCTCCTACGAGCAGTACTTC
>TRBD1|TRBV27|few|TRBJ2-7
CASSHGTGQSYEQYF
TGTGCCAGCAGTCATGGGACAGGGCAGTCCTACGAGCAGTACTTC
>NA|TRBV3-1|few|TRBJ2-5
CASSQERGARETQYF
TGTGCCAGCAGCCAAGAGAGGGGGGCACGAGAGACCCAGTACTTC